The 10 T cell receptor beta chains below were found in one sample sequenced in a study of blood T cell repertoires in COVID-19. Profiled with immunoSEQ multiplex PCR; TCRdb holds only in-frame clones, not every one. The data show about 80,000 clones, with approximately 90% seen just once and roughly 12% held by the top ten. The sample was peripheral blood. These receptors were obtained from a man between 65 and 85 years old with active or convalescent COVID-19.

The rearrangement joins TRBV11-2 to TRBJ1-1, with TRBD1 identical over 10 bases. The length of the CDR3 is 15 residues. With 3 bases clipped from V and 4 bases from J, the junction kept 5 bases outside the gene matches. In germline, CDR1 is SGHAT, CDR2 FQNNGV. The CDR3 DNA reads as TGTGCCAGCAGCTTCCAGGACAGGGGGAGCACTGAAGCTTTCTTT. This encodes CASSFQDRGSTEAFF.

This rearrangement joins TRBV19 to TRBJ2-7; D may be TRBD2 (6 bases). From germline, CDR1 is LNHDA and CDR2 SQIVND (reference sequence). V was trimmed by 3 bases and J by 4 bases, leaving 13 bases between them. The length of the CDR3 is 14 residues. The CDR3 DNA reads as TGTGCCAGTAGTATGGGGGGATTGACATACGAGCAGTACTTC. Residues: CASSMGGLTYEQYF.

The chain employs TRBV7-9 and TRBJ1-1, with 8 bases matching TRBD1. V lost 5 bases, J lost 4 bases, and 6 bases stayed unmatched. The CDR3 is 14 residues long. Germline-derived CDR1 and CDR2 are SEHNR and FQNEAQ (reference sequence). The CDR3 DNA follows: TGTGCCAGCAGCGCCCAGGGGGCGGTCACTGAAGCTTTCTTT. Translation: CASSAQGAVTEAFF.

This clone was detected once. V is TRBV27 and J is TRBJ2-3, with D possibly being TRBD2 (5 bases). V lost 7 bases, J lost 3 bases, and 17 bases lay in between. This CDR3 has 15 residues. Germline V lookup: CDR1 MNHEY, CDR2 SMNVEV (reference sequence). The CDR3 region has the DNA TGTGCCAGCACCCTGAGGGCGATGGGGACAGATACGCAGTATTTT. Translating gives CASTLRAMGTDTQYF.

The chain combines TRBV7-2 with TRBJ1-1; D unresolved. The CDR3 is 13 residues long. Trimming pared 3 bases from V and 0 bases from J, leaving 5 bases between. In germline, CDR1 is SGHTA, CDR2 FQGNSA. The CDR3: CASSFAVNTEAFF. The CDR3 bases are TGTGCCAGCAGCTTCGCAGTGAACACTGAAGCTTTCTTT. The full variable domain, with the rest looked up from reference TRBV7-2 and TRBJ1-1, is GAGVSQSPSNKVTEKGKDVELRCDPISGHTALYWYRQSLGQGLEFLIYFQGNSAPDKSGLPSDRFSAERTGGSVSTLTIQRTQQEDSAVYLCASSFAVNTEAFFGQGTRLTVV.

This clone was recorded only once. The V and J genes are TRBV7-9 and TRBJ2-5; D possibly corresponds to TRBD2 (7 bases). In germline, CDR1 is SEHNR, CDR2 FQNEAQ (reference sequence). The CDR3 covers 15 residues. Trimming removed 2 bases at V and 3 bases at J, with 13 bases between. The CDR3 loop reads CASSLRGAGEETQYF. The CDR3, as DNA: TGTGCCAGCAGCTTACGGGGGGCTGGAGAAGAGACCCAGTACTTC.

The chain uses TRBV7-9 and TRBJ2-1; TRBD2 aligns across 7 bases. CDR1 is SEHNR and CDR2 is FQNEAQ in the germline V gene (reference sequence). V shed 8 bases and J 0 bases; nucleotides not matched to a gene: 4. The CDR3 contains 14 residues. CDR3 residues: CASWGGNSYNEQFF. The CDR3 DNA is TGTGCCAGCTGGGGGGGAAACTCCTACAATGAGCAGTTCTTC.

This chain uses TRBV13 with TRBJ1-2, with 11 bases lining up with TRBD1. The V gene's germline CDR1 is PRHDT and CDR2 FYEKMQ (reference sequence). CDR3 size: 17 residues. After removal of 4 bases from V and 6 bases from J, the junction contained 13 bases not matched to a gene. The CDR3 sequence: CASSSTTGTGGGNGYTF. DNA for the CDR3: TGTGCCAGCAGCTCAACTACCGGGACAGGGGGTGGGAATGGCTACACCTTC.

The chain employs TRBV5-1 and TRBJ1-1; D ambiguous. Per the germline V gene, CDR1 is SGHRS and CDR2 is YFSETQ. V lost 0 bases to trimming and J lost 0 bases, with 9 bases between them. CDR3 length: 15 residues. The DNA of the CDR3 is TGCGCCAGCAGCTTGGGAGGGCTAGTGAACACTGAAGCTTTCTTT. Protein sequence: CASSLGGLVNTEAFF.

This sequence joins TRBV28 and TRBJ1-4; D remains ambiguous. Between the trimmed V and J ends, which lost 11 bases and 0 bases, there was a span of 16 bases. CDR1 and CDR2 from the germline V gene are MDHEN and SYDVKM. The CDR3 totals 15 residues. The CDR3 DNA reads TGTGCCGCCGCTGAGCGGAGGACAACTAATGAAAAACTGTTTTTT. Encoded protein: CAAAERRTTNEKLFF.